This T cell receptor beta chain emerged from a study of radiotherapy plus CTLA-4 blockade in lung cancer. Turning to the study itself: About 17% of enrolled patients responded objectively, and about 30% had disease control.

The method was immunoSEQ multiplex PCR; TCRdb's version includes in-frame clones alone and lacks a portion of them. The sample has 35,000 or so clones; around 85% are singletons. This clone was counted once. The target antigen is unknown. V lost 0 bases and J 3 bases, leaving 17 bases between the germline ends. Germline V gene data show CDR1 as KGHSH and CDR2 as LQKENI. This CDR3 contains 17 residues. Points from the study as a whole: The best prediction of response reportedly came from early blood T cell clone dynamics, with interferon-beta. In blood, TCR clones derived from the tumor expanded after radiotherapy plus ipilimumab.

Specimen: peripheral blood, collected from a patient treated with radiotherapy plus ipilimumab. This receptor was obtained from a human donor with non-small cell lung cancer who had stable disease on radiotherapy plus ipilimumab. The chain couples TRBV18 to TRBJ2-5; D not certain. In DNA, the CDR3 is TGTGCCAGCTCACCACCAGCGAACCGCAGCCGGAAAGAGACCCAGTACTTC. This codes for CASSPPANRSRKETQYF.